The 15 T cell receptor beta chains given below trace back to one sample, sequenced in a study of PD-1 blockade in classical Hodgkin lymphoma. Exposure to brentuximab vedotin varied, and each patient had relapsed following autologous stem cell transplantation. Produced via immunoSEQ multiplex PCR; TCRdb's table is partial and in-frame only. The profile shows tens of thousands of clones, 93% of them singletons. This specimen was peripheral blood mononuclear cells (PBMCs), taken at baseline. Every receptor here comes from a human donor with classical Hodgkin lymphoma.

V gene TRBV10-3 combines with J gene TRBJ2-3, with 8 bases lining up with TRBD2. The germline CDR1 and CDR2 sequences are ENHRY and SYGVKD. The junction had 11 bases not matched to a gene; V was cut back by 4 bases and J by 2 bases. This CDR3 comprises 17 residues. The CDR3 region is CAISGGLAGLYTDTQYF. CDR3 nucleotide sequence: TGTGCCATCAGTGGCGGGTTAGCGGGATTGTACACAGATACGCAGTATTTT.

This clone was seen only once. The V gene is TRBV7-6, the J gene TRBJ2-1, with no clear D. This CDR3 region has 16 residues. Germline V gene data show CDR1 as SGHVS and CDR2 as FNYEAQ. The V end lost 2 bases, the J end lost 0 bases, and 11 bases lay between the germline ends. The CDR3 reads CASSLSGEFSYNEQFF. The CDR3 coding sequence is TGTGCCAGCAGCTTATCTGGCGAGTTCTCCTACAATGAGCAGTTCTTC. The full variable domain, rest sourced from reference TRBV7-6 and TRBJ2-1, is GAGVSQSPRYKVTKRGQDVALRCDPISGHVSLYWYRQALGQGPEFLTYFNYEAQQDKSGLPNDRFSAERPEGSISTLTIQRTEQRDSAMYRCASSLSGEFSYNEQFFGPGTRLTVL.

The CDR3: CASSLLRPGSRGRGEQYF. In DNA, the CDR3 is TGTGCCAGCAGTTTGCTTCGGCCAGGGAGTCGGGGACGCGGTGAGCAGTACTTC. The chain links TRBV27 to TRBJ2-7; either TRBD1 or TRBD2 may fit D (5 bases each). Germline V gene lookup returns CDR1 MNHEY and CDR2 SMNVEV (reference sequence). V lost 3 bases and J lost 7, with 28 bases in between. This CDR3 has 18 amino acids.

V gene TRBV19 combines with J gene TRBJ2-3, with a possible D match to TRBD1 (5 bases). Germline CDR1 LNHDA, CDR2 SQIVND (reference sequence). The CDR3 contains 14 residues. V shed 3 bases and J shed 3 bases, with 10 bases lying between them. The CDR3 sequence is CASSIWKGTDTQYF. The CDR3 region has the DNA TGTGCCAGTAGTATCTGGAAGGGGACAGATACGCAGTATTTT.

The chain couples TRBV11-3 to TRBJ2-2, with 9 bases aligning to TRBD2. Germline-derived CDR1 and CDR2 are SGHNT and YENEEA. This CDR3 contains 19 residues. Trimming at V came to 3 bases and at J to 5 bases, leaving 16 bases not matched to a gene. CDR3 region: CASSFGKTSGPSGTGELFF. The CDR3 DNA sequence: TGTGCCAGCAGCTTCGGGAAGACTAGCGGCCCGTCGGGTACCGGGGAGCTGTTTTTT.

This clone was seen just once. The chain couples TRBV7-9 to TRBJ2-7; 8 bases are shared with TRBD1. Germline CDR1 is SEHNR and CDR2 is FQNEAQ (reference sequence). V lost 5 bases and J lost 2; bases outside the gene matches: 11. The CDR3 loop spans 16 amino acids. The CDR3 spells CASSQDVRGPPYEQYF. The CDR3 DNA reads TGTGCCAGCAGCCAAGACGTCAGGGGGCCCCCCTACGAGCAGTACTTC.

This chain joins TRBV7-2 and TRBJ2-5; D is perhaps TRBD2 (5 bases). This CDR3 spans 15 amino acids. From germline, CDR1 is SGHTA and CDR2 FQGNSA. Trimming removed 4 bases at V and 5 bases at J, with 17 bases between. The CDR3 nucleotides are TGTGCCAGCAGCTCGTCCCTCGGGGTGGGGGAGACCCAGTACTTC. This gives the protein CASSSSLGVGETQYF.

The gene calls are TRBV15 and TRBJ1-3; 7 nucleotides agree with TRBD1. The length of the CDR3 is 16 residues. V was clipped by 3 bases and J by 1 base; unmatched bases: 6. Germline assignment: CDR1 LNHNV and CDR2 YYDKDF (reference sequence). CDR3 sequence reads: CATSSLPGQSGNTIYF. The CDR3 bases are TGTGCCACCAGCAGTCTACCGGGACAGTCTGGAAACACCATATATTTT.

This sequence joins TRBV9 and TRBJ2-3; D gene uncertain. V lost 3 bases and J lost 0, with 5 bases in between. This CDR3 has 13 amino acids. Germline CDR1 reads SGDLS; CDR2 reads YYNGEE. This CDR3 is CASSGPSTDTQYF. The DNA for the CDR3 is TGTGCCAGCAGCGGTCCTAGCACAGATACGCAGTATTTT.

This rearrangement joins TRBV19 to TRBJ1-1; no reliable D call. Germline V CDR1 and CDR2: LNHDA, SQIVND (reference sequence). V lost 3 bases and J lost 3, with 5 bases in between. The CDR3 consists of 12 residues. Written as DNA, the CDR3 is TGTGCCAGTAGTATTCCAGACACTGAAGCTTTCTTT. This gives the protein CASSIPDTEAFF.

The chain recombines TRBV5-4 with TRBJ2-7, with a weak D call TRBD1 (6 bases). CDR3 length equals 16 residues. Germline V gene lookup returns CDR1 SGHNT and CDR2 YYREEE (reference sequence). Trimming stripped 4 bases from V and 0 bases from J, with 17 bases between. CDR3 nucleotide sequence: TGTGCCAGCAGCACCCTCAGGGGCAGTCTCTCCTACGAGCAGTACTTC. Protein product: CASSTLRGSLSYEQYF.

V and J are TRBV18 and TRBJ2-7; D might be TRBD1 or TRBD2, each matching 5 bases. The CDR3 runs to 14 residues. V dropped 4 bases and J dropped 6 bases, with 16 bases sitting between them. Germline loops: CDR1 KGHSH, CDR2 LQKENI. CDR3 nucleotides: TGTGCCAGCTCACGAGGGTTGGGGGACCGCGAGCAGTACTTC. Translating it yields CASSRGLGDREQYF.

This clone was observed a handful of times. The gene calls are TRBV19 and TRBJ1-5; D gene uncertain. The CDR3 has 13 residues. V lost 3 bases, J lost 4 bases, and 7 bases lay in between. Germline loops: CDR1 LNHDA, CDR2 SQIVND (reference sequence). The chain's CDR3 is CASSMMENQPQHF. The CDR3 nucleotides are TGTGCCAGTAGTATGATGGAAAATCAGCCCCAGCATTTT.

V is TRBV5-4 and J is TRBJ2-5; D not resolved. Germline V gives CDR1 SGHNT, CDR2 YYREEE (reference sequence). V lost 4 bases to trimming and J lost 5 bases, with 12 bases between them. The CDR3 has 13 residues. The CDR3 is CASSTDQAETQYF. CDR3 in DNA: TGTGCCAGCAGCACCGATCAGGCGGAGACCCAGTACTTC.

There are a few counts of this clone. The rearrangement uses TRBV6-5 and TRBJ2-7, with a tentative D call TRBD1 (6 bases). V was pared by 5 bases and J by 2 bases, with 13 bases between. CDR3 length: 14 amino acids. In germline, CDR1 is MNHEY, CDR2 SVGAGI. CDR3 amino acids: CASSVPGQTYEQYF. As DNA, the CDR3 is TGTGCCAGCAGTGTCCCGGGACAAACCTACGAGCAGTACTTC.